This T cell receptor beta chain was profiled in a study of STAT5B mutations in CD4+ large granular lymphocyte leukemia. Study details: Cryopreserved patient cells were CD8-depleted, then anti-CD4 bead selected.

This table comes from immunoSEQ multiplex PCR, and its TCRdb copy is limited to in-frame clones, with some not included. The table has more than 6,000 clones, approximately 74% seen once. V shed 5 bases and J 7 bases; nucleotides not matched to a gene: 6. CDR1 is SGHTA and CDR2 is FQGNSA in the germline V gene. This CDR3 is 13 amino acids long. This chain joins TRBV7-2 and TRBJ2-3, with 7 bases identical to TRBD2. This receptor was obtained from an older woman with CD4+ T-cell large granular lymphocyte leukemia. The source material was PBMCs. DNA of the CDR3: TGTGCCAGCAGCCCATTGCGGGGGTATACGCAGTATTTT. The encoded protein is CASSPLRGYTQYF.